The 26 T cell receptor beta chains below come from one sample, sequenced in a study of T cell repertoires in cytomegalovirus infection. TCRdb re-analysed the reads in MiXCR, keeping a single row per CDR3 protein. The top ten hold 31% of the sample, which has 200,000 or so distinct CDR3 sequences, 28% seen once. Sequencing input: PBMCs. These receptors all come from a human donor in good health (CMV status not recorded). Some clones in this sample may be carry-over from other donors' samples.

This clonotype was detected only a few times. V and J are TRBV6-5 and TRBJ1-1; D is perhaps TRBD1 (6 bases). Trimming took 7 bases from V and 4 from J, leaving 22 bases between them. The CDR3 spans 16 residues. The germline gives CDR1 MNHEY, CDR2 SVGAGI. The CDR3 spells CASTLIPGGQSTEAFF. The CDR3 DNA follows: TGTGCCAGCACTCTTATCCCGGGGGGGCAAAGCACTGAAGCTTTCTTT.

This clonotype was recorded a few times. The CDR3 nucleotides read TGTGCCAGCAGCTCCGGCGCGGCGCGGACTAATGAAAAACTGTTTTTT. This encodes CASSSGAARTNEKLFF. The genes are TRBV7-8 and TRBJ1-4; D gene uncertain. Trimming cost V 4 bases and J 2 bases, with 14 bases left between them. The V gene's germline CDR1 is SGHVS and CDR2 FQNEAQ. This CDR3 contains 16 residues.

The V and J genes are TRBV6-6 and TRBJ1-2, with D possibly matching TRBD1 (5 bases). Germline V gives CDR1 MNHNY, CDR2 SVGAGI (reference sequence). The CDR3 has 12 residues. Trimming shortened V by 2 bases and J by 11 bases, and 12 bases separated the two germline ends. As DNA, the CDR3 is TGTGCCAGCAGTTACGGGACGAGTAGGTACACCTTC. Its protein is CASSYGTSRYTF.

This clonotype has ten or more counts. One end of the junction fails to match germline, which may point to a read error. The V and J genes are TRBV5-1 and TRBJ2-2; D is perhaps TRBD2 (6 bases). CDR3 length: 13 amino acids. Germline V gene sequence: CDR1 SGHRS, CDR2 YFSETQ. CDR3 coding DNA: TGTGCCAGCAGCTTAGCGGTCACCGGGGAGCTGTTTTTT. It codes for CASSLAVTGELFF.

This clonotype has a count of ten or more. The chain recombines TRBV6-2 or TRBV6-3 with TRBJ1-5; 12 nucleotides line up with TRBD1. The CDR3 has 18 residues. With V trimmed by 4 bases and J by 0 bases, 7 bases remained unmatched. The V gene's germline CDR1 is MNHEY and CDR2 SVGEGT. CDR3 nucleotides: TGTGCCAGCAGTTCCCGGGGACAGGGGGCGCATAGCAATCAGCCCCAGCATTTT. This gives the protein CASSSRGQGAHSNQPQHF.

This clonotype has only a few counts. The V call is TRBV28, the J call TRBJ1-3, with D unclear. CDR1 is MDHEN and CDR2 is SYDVKM in the germline V gene. V lost 5 bases, J lost 2 bases, and 10 bases lay in between. This CDR3 comprises 14 residues. The CDR3 nucleotides read TGTGCCAGCAGTCCCGGTCAAACTGGAAACACCATATATTTT. The encoded protein is CASSPGQTGNTIYF.

J is TRBJ2-2 and V is TRBV2, with D hard to call. V lost 7 bases to trimming and J lost 1 base, with 10 bases between them. From germline, CDR1 is SNHLY and CDR2 FYNNEI. The CDR3 contains 14 residues. CDR3 bases: TGTGCCAGCATTCCGGACGAGAACACCGGGGAGCTGTTTTTT. Its translation is CASIPDENTGELFF.

The chain couples TRBV6-6 to TRBJ1-1; D not resolved. V was clipped by 7 bases and J by 3 bases, with 12 bases between them. The CDR3 spans 13 residues. Germline CDR1 and CDR2: MNHNY and SVGAGI (reference sequence). DNA of the CDR3: TGTGCCAGCACCCGGGAAGGAGACACTGAAGCTTTCTTT. Translation: CASTREGDTEAFF.

V usage is TRBV12-3 or TRBV12-4 and J usage is TRBJ2-1; the match to TRBD2 covers 7 bases. V lost 5 bases and J lost 10; bases outside the gene matches: 8. CDR3 length: 13 amino acids. This CDR3 reads CASSKEPAGEQFF. CDR3 nucleotides: TGTGCCAGCAGTAAAGAACCAGCGGGGGAGCAGTTCTTC.

In its sample, this clonotype was seen many times. The chain uses TRBV7-2 and TRBJ2-7; TRBD1 aligns across 8 bases. Germline V gene sequence: CDR1 SGHTA, CDR2 FQGNSA. Unmatched junction bases numbered 13, after V lost 2 bases and J lost 4 bases. This CDR3 comprises 17 residues. CDR3 sequence reads: CASSLREPGTGDYEQYF. The CDR3 region has the DNA TGTGCCAGCAGCTTACGAGAACCGGGGACAGGAGATTACGAGCAGTACTTC.

In the case of this clonotype: The germline gene is not matched at one end of the junction; a read error may be the cause. V usage is TRBV6-6 and J usage is TRBJ2-3; 8 nucleotides agree with TRBD1. This CDR3 spans 11 amino acids. The germline CDR1 and CDR2 sequences are MNHNY and SVGAGI (reference sequence). The CDR3 loop is CASSYGTGVNF. The CDR3 DNA is TGTGCCAGCAGTTACGGGACAGGCGTGAATTTT.

The rearrangement links TRBV5-1 to TRBJ2-5; D possibly corresponds to TRBD2 (6 bases). Trimming left V 3 bases short and J 5 bases short, with 8 bases between. Germline CDR1 SGHRS, CDR2 YFSETQ. The CDR3 sequence is 12 residues long. The CDR3 DNA follows: TGCGCCAGCAGCTGGGGGGACGAGACCCAGTACTTC. It specifies CASSWGDETQYF.

The chain uses TRBV5-5 and TRBJ1-3; D is undetermined. CDR1 SGHKS and CDR2 YYEKEE come from the germline V gene (reference sequence). There are 13 residues in the CDR3. Trimming pared 0 bases from V and 4 bases from J, leaving 5 bases between. The chain's CDR3 is CASSLVGGNTIYF. Written as DNA, the CDR3 is TGTGCCAGCAGCTTGGTTGGGGGAAACACCATATATTTT.

This clonotype was detected only a few times. This sequence joins TRBV6-6 and TRBJ1-2; 7 bases are a match to TRBD1. The trim removed 4 bases at V and 2 bases at J, leaving 13 bases unmatched. The CDR3 runs 17 residues. Germline lookup yields CDR1 MNHNY and CDR2 SVGAGI (reference sequence). CDR3 region: CASSSSRTGPQNYGYTF. The CDR3 coding sequence is TGTGCCAGCAGTTCTTCAAGGACAGGCCCACAAAACTATGGCTACACCTTC.

The chain has TRBV7-8 and TRBJ2-3; D is perhaps TRBD2 (6 bases). CDR1 and CDR2 from the germline V gene are SGHVS and FQNEAQ. The CDR3 spans 15 residues. Trimming removed 4 bases from V and 2 bases from J, with 13 bases in between. The DNA for the CDR3 is TGTGCCAGCAGCTCCCGGCGGGGCCACACAGATACGCAGTATTTT. Protein product: CASSSRRGHTDTQYF.

This clonotype was detected a few times. V gene TRBV11-1 combines with J gene TRBJ2-6; no definite D call. The CDR3 runs 14 residues. V was trimmed by 2 bases and J by 3 bases, leaving 5 bases between them. Germline V gene lookup returns CDR1 SGHAT and CDR2 FQDESV (reference sequence). The CDR3 DNA reads TGTGCCAGCAGCTTAAGGGATGGGGCCAACGTCCTGACTTTC. Translating gives CASSLRDGANVLTF.

The V and J genes are TRBV6-2 or TRBV6-3 and TRBJ2-4, with D perhaps TRBD2 (6 bases). Germline CDR1 is MNHEY and CDR2 is SVGEGT. Trimming cost V 7 bases and J 5 bases, with 12 bases left between them. The CDR3 spans 13 residues. As DNA, the CDR3 is TGTGCCAGCACCCTTCCGGGGGAAAACATTCAGTACTTC. It translates to CASTLPGENIQYF.

V gene TRBV6-6 combines with J gene TRBJ2-1, with TRBD2 identical over 11 bases. The ends lost 2 bases at V and 7 bases at J; junction bases unmatched: 7. From germline, CDR1 is MNHNY and CDR2 SVGAGI (reference sequence). The CDR3 has 16 residues. In nucleotides, the CDR3 is TGTGCCAGCAGTTACGGTAGCGGGGGGGCAAGGAATGAGCAGTTCTTC. Its protein product is CASSYGSGGARNEQFF.

The table lists this clonotype with a few counts. This chain uses TRBV29-1 with TRBJ1-1; D remains unclear. Germline lookup yields CDR1 SQVTM and CDR2 ANQGSEA. CDR3 length: 11 residues. The V and J ends lost 7 bases and 9 bases respectively, with 15 bases between them. CDR3 sequence reads: CSGQVVDKAFF. The CDR3 DNA reads TGCAGCGGTCAGGTAGTAGATAAAGCTTTCTTT.

The rearrangement links TRBV7-4 to TRBJ1-1; TRBD1 might be the D (6 bases). The V gene lost 5 bases and the J gene lost 1 base, with 17 bases spanning the gap. Per germline, CDR1 SGHVT and CDR2 SQSDAQ. The CDR3 has 16 amino acids. This chain's CDR3 is CASSPPLPGQNTEAFF. The CDR3 nucleotides are TGTGCCAGCAGCCCTCCGCTACCGGGACAGAACACTGAAGCTTTCTTT.

Regarding this clonotype: At one end, the junction sequence differs from germline, possibly due to a read error. V and J are TRBV6-6 and TRBJ1-2; 9 nucleotides line up with TRBD1. Germline CDR1 and CDR2: MNHNY and SVGAGI (reference sequence). This CDR3 comprises 15 residues. The CDR3 spells CANSHDRGRLYGYTF. For the CDR3, the DNA is TGTGCCAACAGTCATGACAGGGGGAGGCTCTATGGCTACACCTTC.

This clonotype has just a few counts. This chain connects TRBV2 to TRBJ2-3, with D perhaps TRBD2 (5 bases). CDR3 length: 14 amino acids. The V gene's germline CDR1 is SNHLY and CDR2 FYNNEI. The V gene lost 6 bases and the J gene lost 2 bases, with 12 bases spanning the gap. CDR3 amino acids: CASSDVGLTDTQYF. As DNA, the CDR3 is TGTGCCAGCAGCGACGTTGGACTCACAGATACGCAGTATTTT.

This clonotype was detected many times. The CDR3 protein is CASSLDREKNIQYF. In nucleotides, the CDR3 is TGTGCCAGCAGTCTGGACAGGGAGAAAAACATTCAGTACTTC. The chain has TRBV12-3 or TRBV12-4 and TRBJ2-4; TRBD1 agrees at 8 bases. The V and J ends lost 5 bases and 4 bases, in that order; junction bases with no gene match: 4. The CDR3 covers 14 residues.

The CDR3 loop is CSVGRDNNQPQHF. For the CDR3, the DNA is TGCAGCGTCGGACGGGACAACAATCAGCCCCAGCATTTT. The rearrangement uses TRBV29-1 and TRBJ1-5; tentative D call: TRBD1 (6 bases). The V gene lost 6 bases and the J gene lost 3 bases, with 12 bases spanning the gap. This CDR3 comprises 13 residues. Germline CDR1 SQVTM, CDR2 ANQGSEA.

The gene calls are TRBV7-8 and TRBJ1-2; 8 bases align to TRBD1. Germline V gives CDR1 SGHVS, CDR2 FQNEAQ. This CDR3 is 16 amino acids long. Germline trimming cut 5 bases from V and 7 bases from J; bases unmatched to any gene: 15. The CDR3 sequence is CASSPRGPGQAAGYTF. The CDR3 coding sequence is TGTGCCAGCAGCCCCAGAGGCCCGGGACAGGCCGCTGGCTACACCTTC. The full variable domain, in which reference TRBV7-8 and TRBJ1-2 provide the parts outside the CDR3, is GAGVSQSPRYKVAKRGQDVALRCDPISGHVSLFWYQQALGQGPEFLTYFQNEAQLDKSGLPSDRFFAERPEGSVSTLKIQRTQQEDSAVYLCASSPRGPGQAAGYTFGSGTRLTVV.

There are many counts of this clonotype. This chain joins TRBV7-6 and TRBJ2-5; D remains unclear. Germline assignment: CDR1 SGHVS and CDR2 FNYEAQ. Between the trimmed V and J ends, which lost 0 bases and 4 bases, there was a span of 3 bases. CDR3 size: 12 residues. The CDR3 DNA sequence: TGTGCCAGCAGCTTAGCAGGAGAGACCCAGTACTTC. Translated: CASSLAGETQYF.